The clone carrying this T cell receptor (beta chain) was detected many times. This sample was taken from a study of spatial heterogeneity in lung cancer. The time point was: blood at routine non-recurrence follow-up after resection. V was clipped by 8 bases and J by 7 bases, with 11 bases between them. The CDR3 is 11 amino acids. Germline-derived CDR1 and CDR2 are SNHLY and FYNNEI. TCRdb independently ran MiXCR on the 5' RACE reads; one entry per CDR3 protein. This sample carries some 41,000 distinct CDR3 sequences, 8% to 11% of them seen once, and the ten largest clones take more than 15%. J is TRBJ2-5 and V is TRBV2; D uncertain. The TCR was taken from a female donor with early-stage non-small cell lung cancer. The specimen was PBMCs, collected at follow-up. This chain's CDR3 is CASLSGGTQYF. The CDR3 DNA reads TGTGCCAGCCTGTCTGGCGGGACCCAGTACTTC.